This T cell receptor (beta chain) originates from a study of ipilimumab plus nivolumab after autologous stem cell transplantation. Study outcomes and limitations: The authors say TCR, Treg and microbiome findings warrant further study.

TCRdb's copy holds only in-frame clones and misses some; the assay was immunoSEQ multiplex PCR. The sample carries around 15,000 clones, about 80% recorded once. Checkpoint therapy with ipilimumab 1 mg/kg began 14 to 28 days after transplant. Patients received nivolumab 3 mg/kg at weeks 1, 4, 7, 10, then fortnightly to week 26. About this clone: Its antigen is unidentified.

Germline CDR1 reads KGHSH; CDR2 reads LQKENI. V trimming: 2 bases; J trimming: 16 bases; junction bases outside the gene matches: 6. This CDR3 contains 13 residues. The sample consisted of PBMCs, taken in a trial of ipilimumab plus nivolumab as post-transplant consolidation. This receptor was taken from a male donor with diffuse large B-cell lymphoma. This sequence joins TRBV18 and TRBJ2-1, with 12 bases aligning to TRBD2. CDR3: CASSPDLAGGQFF. DNA of the CDR3: TGTGCCAGCTCACCAGATCTAGCGGGGGGGCAATTCTTC.